The present T cell receptor beta chain was sequenced within a study of CXCR3-negative and CXCR3-positive naive CD8 T cells. Study-level background: Overall TRB read output was around 130 million, and each library contained about 1.5 +/- 0.3 million reads. The study, taken as a whole, reports: The TRB CDR3s that CXCR3-positive naive cells carried were more hydrophobic than those of CXCR3-negative naive cells. After cryopreservation, CXCR3 expression dropped partially; most assays used fresh PBMCs.

On this clonotype: The antigen is unknown.

Sorts that each held over 250,000 cells were run in triplicate for every CD8+ T cell subset. CD45RO-CCR7+CD27+CD95- marked naive CD8+ T cells. The CDR3 has 17 residues. Germline values: CDR1 LGHNA, CDR2 YNFKEQ. Carrying UMI labels, the TRB cDNA libraries were prepared through 5' RACE. TCRdb re-called the 5' RACE reads, yielding one record per CDR3 amino acid sequence without DNA. This sample contains 150,000 or so distinct CDR3 sequences. Sample: naive CXCR3+ CD8+ T cells from blood. Subset here: CD45RO-CCR7+CD27+CD95- naive CD8+ T cells expressing CXCR3 (TNR3+). The chain links TRBV4-2 to TRBJ2-5; the D call of TRBD1 rests on TCRdb alone, since no DNA is present to check it. This clonotype originated in a human donor in good health. Some clones in this sample may be carry-over from other donors' samples. The CDR3 loop is CASSPLWRGRYQETQYF.